Listed here are 30 T cell receptor beta chains from one sample, sequenced in a study of blood T cell repertoires in COVID-19. Sequencing was performed with immunoSEQ multiplex PCR; in TCRdb, only in-frame clones are kept and a portion is missing. The sample carries about 230,000 clones, around 84% recorded once. Sequencing was done on a sample of peripheral blood. The source of these receptors is a middle-aged man with acute or convalescent COVID-19.

This clone showed up just once. V gene TRBV5-1 combines with J gene TRBJ1-1; unclear D gene. V lost 4 bases to trimming and J lost 1 base, with 11 bases between them. CDR1 SGHRS and CDR2 YFSETQ come from the germline V gene. The CDR3 loop spans 14 amino acids. CDR3 sequence (DNA): TGCGCCAGCAGCATAACGACTGGGAACACTGAAGCTTTCTTT. Translating it yields CASSITTGNTEAFF.

The rearrangement links TRBV7-8 to TRBJ2-3, with 9 bases identical to TRBD2. This CDR3 spans 16 amino acids. V trimming: 3 bases; J trimming: 3 bases; junction bases outside the gene matches: 7. Germline V gene sequence: CDR1 SGHVS, CDR2 FQNEAQ. This chain's CDR3 is CASSFIWTSATDTQYF. The CDR3 nucleotides are TGTGCCAGCAGCTTCATCTGGACTAGCGCAACAGATACGCAGTATTTT.

The rearrangement joins TRBV16 to TRBJ1-2, with D possibly matching TRBD1 (5 bases). Looked up from germline, CDR1 is KGHSY and CDR2 is FQNENV. V lost 0 bases, J lost 4 bases, and 15 bases lay in between. This CDR3 has 16 amino acids. The CDR3 is CASSQSLLGPGYGYTF. The CDR3 region has the DNA TGTGCCAGCAGCCAATCCCTTTTGGGGCCGGGCTATGGCTACACCTTC.

The chain links TRBV3-1 (or the pseudogene TRBV3-2) to TRBJ1-1, with D tentatively TRBD1 (5 bases). Looked up from germline, CDR1 is LGHDT and CDR2 is YNNKEL (reference sequence). The V end lost 0 bases, the J end lost 13 bases, and 9 bases lay between the germline ends. The length of the CDR3 is 11 residues. For the CDR3, the DNA is TGTGCCAGCAGCCAAGATAGCGGGGGTTTCTTT. This codes for CASSQDSGGFF.

This chain links TRBV30 with TRBJ1-2; TRBD1 matches 7 bases. Per the germline V gene, CDR1 is GTSNPN and CDR2 is SVGIG (reference sequence). There are 13 residues in the CDR3. The junction had 6 bases not matched to a gene; V was cut back by 4 bases and J by 4 bases. CDR3 DNA: TGTGCCTGGAAGGAGGGGACAGTCTATGGCTACACCTTC. Protein sequence: CAWKEGTVYGYTF.

The gene calls are TRBV4-3 and TRBJ1-3; D is perhaps TRBD1 (5 bases). The ends were cut back, 0 bases at V and 3 bases at J, with 12 bases in the middle. The CDR3 contains 16 residues. Germline lookup yields CDR1 LGHNA and CDR2 YSLEER. The CDR3 is CASSQDVAGLGNTIYF. In nucleotides, the CDR3 is TGCGCCAGCAGCCAAGATGTCGCAGGGCTTGGAAACACCATATATTTT.

The V and J genes are TRBV3-1 (or the pseudogene TRBV3-2) and TRBJ1-1; D gene ambiguous. CDR3 size: 12 residues. Per germline, CDR1 LGHDT and CDR2 YNNKEL (reference sequence). The germline V and J ends were trimmed by 2 bases and 7 bases, with 8 bases remaining between them. CDR3 bases: TGTGCCAGCAGCCAAAGATACGGTGAAGCTTTCTTT. Residues: CASSQRYGEAFF.

V and J are TRBV7-9 and TRBJ1-3; no definite D call. The CDR3 sequence is 15 residues long. Trimming took off 5 bases at V and 0 bases at J, with 11 bases between the two ends. Germline CDR1 is SEHNR and CDR2 is FQNEAQ (reference sequence). The CDR3 reads CASSPNVNSGNTIYF. The CDR3 DNA is TGTGCCAGCAGCCCAAATGTCAACTCTGGAAACACCATATATTTT.

V usage is TRBV28 and J usage is TRBJ1-2, with a possible D match to TRBD1 (5 bases). The CDR3 covers 13 residues. CDR1 and CDR2 (germline): MDHEN, SYDVKM. V dropped 7 bases and J dropped 7 bases, with 16 bases sitting between them. The CDR3 sequence: CASTMGGIAGYTF. The CDR3 region has the DNA TGTGCCAGCACCATGGGGGGAATTGCTGGCTACACCTTC.

The gene calls are TRBV19 and TRBJ2-7; 8 bases map to TRBD1. The CDR3 totals 15 residues. The germline gives CDR1 LNHDA, CDR2 SQIVND (reference sequence). With 4 bases clipped from V and 1 base from J, the junction kept 6 bases outside the gene matches. The CDR3 coding sequence is TGTGCCAGTAGTACCCGGACAGGGACATCCTACGAGCAGTACTTC. Translated: CASSTRTGTSYEQYF.

CDR3 region: CASSIKGANEQYF. The DNA of the CDR3 is TGTGCCAGTAGTATAAAGGGGGCGAACGAGCAGTACTTC. The V and J genes are TRBV19 and TRBJ2-7; TRBD1 agrees at 7 bases. CDR3 size: 13 residues. The J segment lost 5 bases and the V segment lost 2 bases, leaving 3 bases of the junction unmatched. Germline CDR1 and CDR2: LNHDA and SQIVND (reference sequence).

The rearrangement joins TRBV2 to TRBJ1-5; D remains ambiguous. The CDR3 has 13 residues. Germline-derived CDR1 and CDR2 are SNHLY and FYNNEI. Between the trimmed V and J ends, which lost 7 bases and 0 bases, there was a span of 7 bases. This CDR3 reads CASKLNSNQPQHF. The DNA of the CDR3 is TGTGCCAGCAAACTAAATAGCAATCAGCCCCAGCATTTT.

DNA for the CDR3: TGTGCCAGCGCCCCAGGGGACCATAATTCACCCCTCCACTTT. Amino acids: CASAPGDHNSPLHF. The chain couples TRBV6-6 to TRBJ1-6, with a weak D call TRBD1 (6 bases). This CDR3 is built from 14 residues. Per the germline V gene, CDR1 is MNHNY and CDR2 is SVGAGI (reference sequence). V lost 8 bases, J lost 5 bases, and 13 bases lay in between.

This clone appeared a single time. V gene TRBV2 combines with J gene TRBJ1-1, with D possibly matching TRBD1 (5 bases). V gave up 1 base and J gave up 7 bases, with 7 bases separating them. CDR3 length equals 12 residues. From germline, CDR1 is SNHLY and CDR2 FYNNEI. The CDR3 sequence: CASSEGGLEAFF. DNA for the CDR3: TGTGCCAGCAGTGAAGGGGGACTTGAAGCTTTCTTT.

The rearrangement uses TRBV6-5 and TRBJ1-2, with a tentative D call TRBD1 (5 bases). The CDR3 contains 13 residues. Trimming cost V 7 bases and J 7 bases, with 16 bases left between them. The germline CDR1 and CDR2 sequences are MNHEY and SVGAGI. Here the CDR3 DNA reads TGTGCCAGCACCTTCCCAGGGTCCCGTGGCTACACCTTC. Protein: CASTFPGSRGYTF.

This chain joins TRBV5-5 and TRBJ2-1; tentative D call: TRBD1 (5 bases). The CDR3 length is 16 residues. Germline V gene data show CDR1 as SGHKS and CDR2 as YYEKEE (reference sequence). Trimming took 4 bases from V and 2 from J, leaving 16 bases between them. As DNA, the CDR3 is TGTGCCAGCAGCGTTTCAGGGTCAGTCGCCTACAATGAGCAGTTCTTC. It codes for CASSVSGSVAYNEQFF.

The rearrangement links TRBV9 to TRBJ2-7; 11 nucleotides agree with TRBD1. This CDR3 contains 14 residues. The germline gives CDR1 SGDLS, CDR2 YYNGEE. The V and J ends lost 2 bases and 3 bases, in that order; junction bases with no gene match: 1. The CDR3 region has the DNA TGTGCCAGCAGCGTGGGACAGGGGGTCTACGAGCAGTACTTC. This translates into CASSVGQGVYEQYF. The entire variable domain, with the rest obtained from reference TRBV9 and TRBJ2-7, is as follows: DSGVTQTPKHLITATGQRVTLRCSPRSGDLSVYWYQQSLDQGLQFLIQYYNGEERAKGNILERFSAQQFPDLHSELNLSSLELGDSALYFCASSVGQGVYEQYFGPGTRLTVT.

The CDR3 DNA is TGTGCCAGCAGCTTAGCCAGTTCCCCAGGGGAGCAGTTCTTC. Amino acid sequence: CASSLASSPGEQFF. V usage is TRBV11-1 and J usage is TRBJ2-1; maybe TRBD1 (5 bases). Germline CDR1 and CDR2: SGHAT and FQDESV (reference sequence). This CDR3 has 14 amino acids. Trimming removed 0 bases from V and 10 bases from J, with 13 bases in between.

This chain joins TRBV7-9 and TRBJ2-1, with 9 bases matching TRBD1. Germline V gene data show CDR1 as SEHNR and CDR2 as FQNEAQ (reference sequence). V was clipped by 6 bases and J by 0 bases; unmatched bases: 6. The CDR3 runs 16 residues. In nucleotides, the CDR3 is TGTGCCAGCAGACACGGACAGGGGAGCTCCTACAATGAGCAGTTCTTC. Translating it yields CASRHGQGSSYNEQFF.

This chain joins TRBV5-4 and TRBJ1-2; D remains ambiguous. This CDR3 contains 14 residues. V lost 4 bases and J lost 3, with 13 bases in between. CDR1 and CDR2 from the germline V gene are SGHNT and YYREEE (reference sequence). The CDR3 is CASSRRVGDYGYTF. The CDR3 region has the DNA TGTGCCAGCAGCCGGAGGGTCGGGGACTATGGCTACACCTTC.

This chain uses TRBV5-1 with TRBJ2-4; 9 bases match TRBD1. The CDR3 is 16 residues long. The germline gives CDR1 SGHRS, CDR2 YFSETQ. V dropped 2 bases and J dropped 0; count of bases not matched to a gene: 3. The CDR3 bases are TGCGCCAGCAGCTTTGGACAGGGGCTAGCCAAAAACATTCAGTACTTC. It yields the protein CASSFGQGLAKNIQYF.

V usage is TRBV6-2 or TRBV6-3 and J usage is TRBJ2-3; D may be TRBD2 (7 bases). The germline V gene has CDR1 MNHEY and CDR2 SVGEGT. The CDR3 runs to 15 residues. The ends were cut back, 3 bases at V and 3 bases at J, with 13 bases in the middle. This CDR3 reads CASSYRGGLTDTQYF. The CDR3, as DNA: TGTGCCAGCAGTTATCGCGGGGGCCTTACAGATACGCAGTATTTT.

The J gene is TRBJ2-7, the V gene TRBV9; possibly TRBD2 for D (6 bases). This CDR3 is built from 16 residues. Germline V gives CDR1 SGDLS, CDR2 YYNGEE. Trimming pared 2 bases from V and 5 bases from J, leaving 20 bases between. The CDR3 spells CASSVGWGEALDEQYF. In nucleotides, the CDR3 is TGTGCCAGCAGCGTGGGCTGGGGGGAGGCCTTGGACGAGCAGTACTTC.

This clone was recorded at least ten times. The gene calls are TRBV15 and TRBJ2-1; 10 bases agree with TRBD1. CDR1 and CDR2 from the germline V gene are LNHNV and YYDKDF (reference sequence). Trimming at V came to 1 base and at J to 7 bases, leaving 7 bases not matched to a gene. The length of the CDR3 is 16 residues. In nucleotides, the CDR3 is TGTGCCACCAGCAGAGGCCGGGACAGGGGTAAGAATGAGCAGTTCTTC. It yields the protein CATSRGRDRGKNEQFF.

V gene TRBV3-1 (or the pseudogene TRBV3-2) combines with J gene TRBJ1-1; 8 positions match TRBD1. Germline V gene sequence: CDR1 LGHDT, CDR2 YNNKEL (reference sequence). This CDR3 has 14 residues. The ends lost 4 bases at V and 1 base at J; junction bases unmatched: 2. The CDR3 sequence: CASSRGQGNTEAFF. The CDR3 coding sequence is TGTGCCAGCAGCCGAGGACAGGGGAACACTGAAGCTTTCTTT.

This clone has more than one count but fewer than ten. The chain links TRBV7-2 to TRBJ2-7; 10 bases agree with TRBD2. Germline V gene sequence: CDR1 SGHTA, CDR2 FQGNSA. The CDR3 totals 14 residues. The V and J ends lost 3 bases and 2 bases, in that order; junction bases with no gene match: 1. The CDR3 DNA follows: TGTGCCAGCAGCTTCAGCGGGGGGGCCTACGAGCAGTACTTC. It specifies CASSFSGGAYEQYF.

This chain connects TRBV24-1 to TRBJ2-5; D uncertain. Germline V lookup: CDR1 KGHDR, CDR2 SFDVKD. The V end was cut by 3 bases, the J end by 5 bases, with 12 bases between. The length of the CDR3 is 14 residues. The CDR3 region has the DNA TGTGCCACCAGTGATAGGAGTTATGGGGAGACCCAGTACTTC. Translation gives CATSDRSYGETQYF.

The rearrangement links TRBV7-2 to TRBJ2-3, with 12 bases aligning to TRBD2. The germline V gene has CDR1 SGHTA and CDR2 FQGNSA. The CDR3 spans 15 residues. The V segment lost 1 base and the J segment 6 bases; nucleotides outside the gene matches: 2. The CDR3 loop is CASSLVTSGGDTQYF. CDR3 nucleotide sequence: TGTGCCAGCAGCTTAGTAACTAGCGGGGGGGATACGCAGTATTTT. The complete variable domain, with remaining parts taken from reference TRBV7-2 and TRBJ2-3, reads GAGVSQSPSNKVTEKGKDVELRCDPISGHTALYWYRQSLGQGLEFLIYFQGNSAPDKSGLPSDRFSAERTGGSVSTLTIQRTQQEDSAVYLCASSLVTSGGDTQYFGPGTRLTVL.

There are a few counts of this clone. The V gene is TRBV19, the J gene TRBJ1-2; 9 nucleotides line up with TRBD1. Germline CDR1 is LNHDA and CDR2 is SQIVND (reference sequence). The CDR3 is 16 residues long. After removal of 4 bases from V and 6 bases from J, the junction contained 12 bases not matched to a gene. The DNA for the CDR3 is TGTGCCAGTAGTAACCCTTACAGGGGGCGAGTGGATGGCTACACCTTC. It is translated as CASSNPYRGRVDGYTF.

The CDR3, as DNA: TGCGCCAGCAGCCATATAGCGGGGGGGGCCCGCACAGATACGCAGTATTTT. Its translation is CASSHIAGGARTDTQYF. The chain combines TRBV4-1 with TRBJ2-3; 11 nucleotides agree with TRBD2. CDR3 length equals 17 residues. Germline CDR1 is MGHRA and CDR2 is YSYEKL. J lost 1 base, V lost 3 bases, and 6 bases had no gene match.